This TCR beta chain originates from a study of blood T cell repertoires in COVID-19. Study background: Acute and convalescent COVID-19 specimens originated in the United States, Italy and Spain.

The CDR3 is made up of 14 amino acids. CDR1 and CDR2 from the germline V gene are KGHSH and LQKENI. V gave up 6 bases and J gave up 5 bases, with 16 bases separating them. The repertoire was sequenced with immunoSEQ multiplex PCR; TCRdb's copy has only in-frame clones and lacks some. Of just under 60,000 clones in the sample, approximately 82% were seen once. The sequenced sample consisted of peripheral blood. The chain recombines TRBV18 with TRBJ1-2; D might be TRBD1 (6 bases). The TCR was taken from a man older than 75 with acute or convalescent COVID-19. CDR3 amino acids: CASSPEGGKYGYTF. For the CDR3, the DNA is TGTGCCAGCTCCCCCGAGGGGGGGAAATATGGCTACACCTTC.